This TCR beta chain was identified during a study of neurological immune-mediated disorders. Points from the study as a whole: When grouped phylogenetically, the repertoires of 18 of the 34 multiple sclerosis patients fell together in one related-CDR3 cluster, which is a possible signature.

This clonotype was seen ten or more times. Its antigen remains unidentified. The junction had 5 bases not matched to a gene; V was cut back by 2 bases and J by 3 bases. The CDR3 loop spans 15 amino acids. CDR1 SGHTA and CDR2 FQGNSA come from the germline V gene. The authors made cDNA by 5'RACE with 10-nucleotide random UMIs. TCRdb re-called the 5' RACE reads with MiXCR, one entry per CDR3 protein. This sample has about 70,000 distinct CDR3 sequences, with roughly 4.4% found just once. The sequenced material came from PBMCs. The rearrangement joins TRBV7-2 to TRBJ1-2, with 8 bases matching TRBD1. The clonotype was recovered from a woman aged 65 to 85 with multiple sclerosis. CDR3 sequence: CASSLIQGAYYGYTF. The CDR3 bases are TGTGCCAGCAGCTTAATTCAGGGGGCCTACTATGGCTACACCTTC. The full variable domain, in which reference TRBV7-2 and TRBJ1-2 provide the parts outside the CDR3, is GAGVSQSPSNKVTEKGKDVELRCDPISGHTALYWYRQSLGQGLEFLIYFQGNSAPDKSGLPSDRFSAERTGGSVSTLTIQRTQQEDSAVYLCASSLIQGAYYGYTFGSGTRLTVV.